The next 16 T cell receptor beta chains were all read from a single sample in a study of CD8+CD57+ T cells in acquired aplastic anemia. Genomic DNA templated the TCR beta VDJ and CDR3 profiling. TCRdb reprocessed the reads with MiXCR, giving one entry per CDR3 protein. The sample gives 400,000 to 450,000 distinct CDR3 sequences, just under 70% of which show up once; 3.5% to 4.5% is in the top ten. Sequenced material: sorted CD4+, CD8+, or CD8+CD57+ T cells (not recorded which) from PBMCs. The receptors derive from a human donor in good health, serving as a control.

In its sample, this clonotype was seen once. The CDR3, as DNA: TGTGCCAGCAGCTCGGCGGGAGGGTGGGACACTGAAGCTTTCTTT. Its translation is CASSSAGGWDTEAFF. V gene TRBV11-2 combines with J gene TRBJ1-1; D is undetermined. Trimming cost V 4 bases and J 3 bases, with 15 bases left between them. CDR3 length: 15 amino acids. The germline gives CDR1 SGHAT, CDR2 FQNNGV.

This clonotype was seen at least ten times. The V gene is TRBV15, the J gene TRBJ1-2; TRBD1 is a possible D gene (5 bases). The CDR3 extends over 16 amino acids. V lost 0 bases and J 8 bases, leaving 19 bases between the germline ends. The germline V gene encodes CDR1 LNHNV and CDR2 YYDKDF (reference sequence). CDR3: CATSRDLLGRTSGYTF. The CDR3 bases are TGTGCCACCAGCAGAGATCTCTTGGGACGGACCTCGGGCTACACCTTC.

The rearrangement links TRBV7-2 to TRBJ2-7; D unresolved. There are 15 residues in the CDR3. The ends were cut back, 3 bases at V and 12 bases at J, with 24 bases in the middle. Germline CDR1 is SGHTA and CDR2 is FQGNSA. CDR3: CASSFEGRQPNKLYF. CDR3 nucleotide sequence: TGTGCCAGCAGCTTTGAAGGCAGACAACCCAACAAGCTGTACTTC.

The chain uses TRBV7-6 and TRBJ2-2, with 7 bases that match TRBD1. Germline values: CDR1 SGHVS, CDR2 FNYEAQ. The CDR3 loop spans 13 amino acids. V trimming: 0 bases; J trimming: 17 bases; junction bases outside the gene matches: 9. The CDR3 region is CASSLAGTVEKFF. In DNA form, the CDR3 reads TGTGCCAGCAGCTTAGCGGGGACAGTAGAAAAATTTTTT.

The J gene is TRBJ2-2, the V gene TRBV7-8; no clear D. Germline V gene lookup returns CDR1 SGHVS and CDR2 FQNEAQ. The CDR3 has 13 amino acids. The V end lost 10 bases, the J end lost 7 bases, and 16 bases lay between the germline ends. The CDR3 region is CATTLGGDGELFF. CDR3 in DNA: TGTGCCACGACGCTTGGCGGAGACGGGGAGCTGTTTTTT. Together with reference TRBV7-8 and TRBJ2-2, the CDR3 gives the full variable domain: GAGVSQSPRYKVAKRGQDVALRCDPISGHVSLFWYQQALGQGPEFLTYFQNEAQLDKSGLPSDRFFAERPEGSVSTLKIQRTQQEDSAVYLCATTLGGDGELFFGEGSRLTVL.

The chain carries TRBV5-1 and TRBJ1-2, with 7 bases lining up with TRBD1. The germline gives CDR1 SGHRS, CDR2 YFSETQ. With V trimmed by 1 base and J by 3 bases, 9 bases remained unmatched. This CDR3 has 16 residues. DNA of the CDR3: TGCGCCAGCAGCTTGAATCCCCCGACAGGGTACTATGGCTACACCTTC. As protein: CASSLNPPTGYYGYTF.

There are many counts of this clonotype. The chain uses TRBV20-1 and TRBJ2-1; 7 nucleotides align to TRBD2. Germline V gives CDR1 DFQATT, CDR2 SNEGSKA (reference sequence). The CDR3 runs to 16 residues. Trimming cost V 1 base and J 7 bases; bases outside gene matches: 13. The DNA of the CDR3 is TGCAGTGCTAGAGCTCCGATAGGACTAGGTTCAAATGAGCAGTTCTTC. Its protein is CSARAPIGLGSNEQFF.

The chain employs TRBV7-2 and TRBJ2-3, with 10 bases aligning to TRBD2. The CDR3 spans 15 residues. V was clipped by 3 bases and J by 14 bases; unmatched bases: 14. Germline V gives CDR1 SGHTA, CDR2 FQGNSA. This CDR3 reads CASSLSGGGEQYLYF. The CDR3 nucleotides are TGTGCCAGCAGCTTGAGCGGGGGGGGCGAGCAGTACTTGTATTTT.

J is TRBJ2-1 and V is TRBV20-1, with 7 bases identical to TRBD1. The J segment lost 0 bases and the V segment lost 2 bases, leaving 4 bases of the junction unmatched. The CDR3 runs 15 residues. CDR1 DFQATT and CDR2 SNEGSKA come from the germline V gene (reference sequence). The CDR3 DNA is TGCAGTGCTAGATTGGCAGGGGGCTCCTACAATGAGCAGTTCTTC. It translates to CSARLAGGSYNEQFF.

The rearrangement links TRBV12-3 or TRBV12-4 to TRBJ2-7; weak D call: TRBD1 (6 bases). The CDR3 totals 13 residues. V dropped 3 bases and J dropped 6 bases, with 12 bases sitting between them. The CDR3 here is CASSLGRGREQYF. The CDR3 coding sequence is TGTGCCAGCAGTTTGGGCAGGGGACGCGAGCAGTACTTC.

The V and J genes are TRBV5-1 and TRBJ1-4; unclear D gene. Trimming cost V 2 bases and J 7 bases, with 15 bases left between them. The CDR3 runs to 15 residues. CDR1 is SGHRS and CDR2 is YFSETQ in the germline V gene. CDR3 in DNA: TGCGCCAGCAGCTTCAACAATGAGCAGTTTGAAAAACTGTTTTTT. The encoded protein is CASSFNNEQFEKLFF.

This clonotype was seen a few times. The J gene is TRBJ2-7, the V gene TRBV24-1, with D hard to call. Germline V gives CDR1 KGHDR, CDR2 SFDVKD. V dropped 8 bases and J dropped 4 bases, with 11 bases sitting between them. The length of the CDR3 is 12 residues. In nucleotides, the CDR3 is TGTGCCACCATTCCTGAGACTTACGAGCAGTACTTC. Translation: CATIPETYEQYF.

As concerns this clonotype: The junction departs from the called germline gene at one end, perhaps through a read error. V gene TRBV19 combines with J gene TRBJ1-2; 7 bases are a match to TRBD1. Germline V gives CDR1 LNHDA, CDR2 SQIVND (reference sequence). The CDR3 covers 16 residues. The CDR3 DNA sequence: TGTGCCAGTAGTATTACAGGGGCAAAATCTAACTATGGCTGCACCTTC. Its protein is CASSITGAKSNYGCTF.

In the case of this clonotype: One end of the junction does not line up with germline, which may come from a read error. The chain couples TRBV10-3 to TRBJ2-3; 7 nucleotides agree with TRBD1. The CDR3 is 16 amino acids. The germline CDR1 and CDR2 sequences are ENHRY and SYGVKD. CDR3 residues: CASSPGTTGIADTQYF. The DNA of the CDR3 is TGTGCCAGCAGTCCGGGGACGACAGGGATCGCAGATACGCAGTATTTT.

The chain combines TRBV7-2 with TRBJ2-3; 12 nucleotides align to TRBD2. J lost 11 bases, V lost 4 bases, and 7 bases had no gene match. Germline V CDR1 and CDR2: SGHTA, FQGNSA. The CDR3 is 14 residues long. The CDR3: CASSSAASGGEQYF. The CDR3 nucleotides read TGTGCCAGCAGCTCGGCCGCTAGCGGGGGGGAGCAGTATTTT.

In this sample, this clonotype turned up many times. V gene TRBV19 combines with J gene TRBJ1-5; D is possibly TRBD1 (5 bases). Germline CDR1 and CDR2: LNHDA and SQIVND (reference sequence). The CDR3 sequence is 14 residues long. Trimming took 3 bases from V and 5 from J, leaving 11 bases between them. CDR3: CASSMGQIDQPQHF. The CDR3 DNA is TGTGCCAGTAGTATGGGGCAGATCGATCAGCCCCAGCATTTT.